Listed below are T cell receptor beta chains from one sample, sequenced in a study of cytomegalovirus exposure and HLA in healthy donors. The assay was immunoSEQ multiplex PCR, and TCRdb's table has in-frame clones only and misses some. This sample has about 130,000 clones; roughly 84% occur once, and the top ten carry around 3%. The sample comprised PBMCs. The receptor source for this set is a young woman in good health and CMV-seropositive. CDR3s include the opening cysteine and the closing phenylalanine or tryptophan. The order of the fields is clone size, V gene, CDR3 length, J gene, D gene, CDR3 protein, CDR3 DNA. D genes are given only for firm matches. Some rows have no size entry. The others give once, few or many, or a class for an expanded clone.

once,TRBV7-2,17,TRBJ2-1,TRBD2,CASSLWGLAGGKNEQFF,TGTGCCAGCAGCTTATGGGGACTAGCGGGGGGCAAAAATGAGCAGTTCTTC
-,TRBV5-1,15,TRBJ1-3,TRBD1,CASSPQGSTGNTIYF,TGCGCCAGCAGCCCACAGGGGTCGACTGGAAACACCATATATTTT
once,TRBV27,16,TRBJ1-5,-,CASSLSSGGSGQPQHF,TGTGCCAGCAGTTTATCGTCCGGAGGGTCCGGTCAGCCCCAGCATTTT
-,TRBV5-4,15,TRBJ2-7,-,CASSPGSGPADEQYF,TGTGCCAGCAGCCCAGGGTCTGGACCTGCAGACGAGCAGTACTTC
once,TRBV5-4,19,TRBJ2-3,TRBD2,CASSLGGYLAGDLADTQYF,TGTGCCAGCAGCTTGGGAGGGTACCTGGCGGGGGATTTGGCAGATACGCAGTATTTT
medium-sized,TRBV5-5,15,TRBJ2-7,-,CASSLLTGRSDEQYF,TGTGCCAGCAGCTTGTTAACAGGGAGATCGGACGAGCAGTACTTC
-,TRBV29-1,13,TRBJ2-7,TRBD1,CSVEAGGELEQYF,TGCAGCGTTGAGGCAGGGGGCGAACTCGAGCAGTACTTC
-,TRBV15,16,TRBJ1-5,-,CATSSYYEGLNQPQHF,TGTGCCACCAGCAGTTATTATGAGGGCCTAAATCAGCCCCAGCATTTT
-,TRBV30,14,TRBJ1-1,-,CAWMKGRARTEAFF,TGTGCCTGGATGAAGGGCAGGGCAAGGACTGAAGCTTTCTTT
-,TRBV6-1,15,TRBJ2-5,TRBD2,CASSGLSGGQETQYF,TGCGCCAGCAGTGGACTAAGCGGGGGCCAAGAGACCCAGTACTTC
few,TRBV6-6,13,TRBJ2-7,-,CASSYYREREQYF,TGTGCCAGCAGTTACTACAGGGAACGCGAGCAGTACTTC
once,TRBV2,16,TRBJ1-1,-,CASSEPPDDRITEAFF,TGTGCCAGCAGTGAGCCCCCTGACGACAGGATCACTGAAGCTTTCTTT
once,TRBV10-3,15,TRBJ2-3,TRBD2,CAIRGTSGDTDTQYF,TGTGCCATCAGGGGGACTAGCGGAGACACAGATACGCAGTATTTT
-,TRBV6-1,13,TRBJ1-6,-,CASSLAGDSPLHF,TGTGCCAGCAGCCTGGCAGGGGATTCACCCCTCCACTTT
-,TRBV9,13,TRBJ2-2,-,CASMEAYTGELFF,TGTGCCAGCATGGAGGCGTACACCGGGGAGCTGTTTTTT
few,TRBV5-1,15,TRBJ2-5,TRBD2,CASSSSGGRGETQYF,TGCGCCAGCAGCAGTAGCGGGGGCAGAGGAGAGACCCAGTACTTC
-,TRBV4-1,15,TRBJ2-7,-,CASSPTAGAPYEQYF,TGCGCCAGCAGCCCGACTGCGGGGGCCCCCTACGAGCAGTACTTC
few,TRBV25-1,18,TRBJ1-6,TRBD1,CASSAKGDRSSYNSPLHF,TGTGCCAGCAGCGCAAAGGGGGACAGGAGCTCCTATAATTCACCCCTCCACTTT
-,TRBV7-9,17,TRBJ1-6,TRBD1,CASRRTGANSYNSPLHF,TGTGCCAGCAGGAGGACAGGCGCCAACTCCTATAATTCACCCCTCCACTTT
few,TRBV4-2,16,TRBJ2-1,-,CASSQESSGAYNEQFF,TGTGCCAGCAGCCAAGAGTCCAGCGGAGCTTACAATGAGCAGTTCTTC
-,TRBV5-4,14,TRBJ2-5,-,CASSLAPGEETQYF,TGTGCCAGCAGCTTGGCTCCCGGGGAAGAGACCCAGTACTTC
-,TRBV10-3,14,TRBJ1-1,TRBD1,CAITAGTGSAEAFF,TGTGCCATCACCGCCGGGACAGGGTCGGCTGAAGCTTTCTTT
-,TRBV9,16,TRBJ2-5,-,CASSVDGVSAKETQYF,TGTGCCAGCAGCGTAGATGGCGTTAGCGCAAAAGAGACCCAGTACTTC
-,TRBV2,14,TRBJ1-2,-,CASSESGLGYGYTF,TGTGCCAGCAGTGAATCGGGACTTGGCTATGGCTACACCTTC
-,TRBV6-5,13,TRBJ2-7,-,CASSYTNSYEQYF,TGTGCCAGCAGTTATACAAACTCCTACGAGCAGTACTTC
-,TRBV10-3,16,TRBJ2-2,TRBD2,CAIIKTSGVDIGELFF,TGTGCCATCATTAAGACTAGCGGGGTTGACATCGGGGAGCTGTTTTTT
-,TRBV2,13,TRBJ1-2,-,CASSEIQSYGYTF,TGTGCCAGCAGTGAGATACAGAGCTATGGCTACACCTTC
few,TRBV5-1,12,TRBJ2-3,-,CASSLQQDTQYF,TGCGCCAGCAGCTTACAGCAGGATACGCAGTATTTT
-,TRBV7-9,15,TRBJ2-1,TRBD2,CASSGLADTYNEQFF,TGTGCCAGCAGCGGACTAGCGGATACATACAATGAGCAGTTCTTC
-,TRBV6-1,19,TRBJ1-4,-,CASSEAPLAGDSENEKLFF,TGTGCCAGCAGTGAAGCCCCGTTGGCAGGGGATTCCGAAAATGAAAAACTGTTTTTT
-,TRBV7-9,16,TRBJ1-4,-,CASSSWRGGLDEKLFF,TGTGCCAGCAGCTCATGGCGGGGGGGCCTGGATGAAAAACTGTTTTTT
-,TRBV5-6,16,TRBJ2-2,-,CASSFEDTRNTGELFF,TGTGCCAGCAGCTTTGAGGATACTAGGAACACCGGGGAGCTGTTTTTT
-,TRBV25-1,14,TRBJ2-3,TRBD2,CASSGTSGSQGQYF,TGTGCCAGCTCCGGGACTAGCGGGTCCCAAGGGCAGTATTTT
few,TRBV13,15,TRBJ2-1,TRBD2,CASSPSSGGVDEQFF,TGTGCCAGCAGCCCGAGTTCGGGGGGGGTCGATGAGCAGTTCTTC
-,TRBV29-1,12,TRBJ2-5,TRBD2,CSVEAGGGTQYF,TGCAGCGTTGAAGCGGGAGGGGGGACCCAGTACTTC
-,TRBV6-4,12,TRBJ2-7,-,CARNKGVYEQYF,TGTGCCAGAAATAAGGGGGTCTACGAGCAGTACTTC
-,TRBV11-2,14,TRBJ2-1,TRBD1,CASSPGGSYNEQFF,TGTGCCAGCAGCCCAGGGGGTTCCTACAATGAGCAGTTCTTC
-,TRBV5-1,16,TRBJ2-3,TRBD1,CASSFRGGQLTDTQYF,TGCGCCAGCAGCTTTCGAGGGGGACAGCTCACAGATACGCAGTATTTT
-,TRBV18,16,TRBJ1-3,TRBD1,CASSPSDRAPGNTIYF,TGTGCCAGCTCACCAAGCGACAGGGCGCCTGGAAACACCATATATTTT
-,TRBV4-1,14,TRBJ2-5,-,CASSLLDSQETQYF,TGCGCCAGCAGCCTACTCGACAGCCAAGAGACCCAGTACTTC
once,TRBV27,14,TRBJ2-2,-,CASTTSANTGELFF,TGTGCCAGCACTACCAGCGCGAACACCGGGGAGCTGTTTTTT
-,TRBV2,13,TRBJ1-4,TRBD1,CANVDRENEKLFF,TGTGCCAACGTTGACAGGGAGAATGAAAAACTGTTTTTT
-,TRBV29-1,12,TRBJ1-2,-,CSVTKGEYGYTF,TGCAGCGTTACTAAGGGGGAGTATGGCTACACCTTC
-,TRBV14,14,TRBJ2-3,TRBD1,CASRKGAGTDTQYF,TGTGCCAGCAGGAAGGGGGCGGGCACAGATACGCAGTATTTT
-,TRBV6-1,15,TRBJ2-7,TRBD1,CASSGRRDRSYEQYF,TGTGCCAGCAGTGGGAGGAGGGACAGGTCCTACGAGCAGTACTTC